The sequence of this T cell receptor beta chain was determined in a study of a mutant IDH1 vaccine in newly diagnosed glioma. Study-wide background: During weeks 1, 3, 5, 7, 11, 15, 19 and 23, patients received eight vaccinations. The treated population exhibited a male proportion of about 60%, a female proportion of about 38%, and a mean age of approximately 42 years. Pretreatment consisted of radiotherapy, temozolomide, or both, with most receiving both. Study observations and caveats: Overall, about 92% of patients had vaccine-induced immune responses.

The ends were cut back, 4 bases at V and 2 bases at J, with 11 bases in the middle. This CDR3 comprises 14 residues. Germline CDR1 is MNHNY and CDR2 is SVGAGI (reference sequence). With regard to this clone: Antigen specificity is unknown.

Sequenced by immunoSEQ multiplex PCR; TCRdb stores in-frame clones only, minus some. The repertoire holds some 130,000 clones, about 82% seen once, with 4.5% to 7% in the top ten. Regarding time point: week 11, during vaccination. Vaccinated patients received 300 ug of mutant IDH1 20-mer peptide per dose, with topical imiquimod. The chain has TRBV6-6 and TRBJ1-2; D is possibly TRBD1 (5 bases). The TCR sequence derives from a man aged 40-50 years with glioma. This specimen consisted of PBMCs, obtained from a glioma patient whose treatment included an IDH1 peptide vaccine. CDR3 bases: TGTGCCAGCAGTTCTAGAGGGGAAAACTATGGCTACACCTTC. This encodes CASSSRGENYGYTF.